This T cell receptor beta chain was identified in a study of neurological immune-mediated disorders. From the 5' RACE reads, TCRdb called clonotypes with MiXCR, one entry per CDR3 protein. The repertoire holds about 66,000 distinct CDR3 sequences, with about 4% as singletons. Per germline, CDR1 DFQATT and CDR2 SNEGSKA (reference sequence). There are 13 residues in the CDR3. Trimming removed 5 bases at V and 4 bases at J, with 14 bases between. This clonotype was found many times. A much larger clone lies a single base off, so this may be a read error. The receptor's source is a man aged 30-40 years with multiple sclerosis. This chain links TRBV20-1 with TRBJ2-5; a weak D match, TRBD2 (5 bases). The source material was PBMCs. CDR3 residues: CSAFRERSETQYF. DNA of the CDR3: TGCAGTGCTTTCCGGGAAAGATCAGAGACCCAGTACTTC.